This TCR beta chain was sequenced in a study of T cell repertoires in cytomegalovirus infection. Turning to the study itself: CMV infection plus the matching HLA type was flagged by public TCR beta signatures.

Germline trimming cut 8 bases from V and 1 base from J; bases unmatched to any gene: 17. The CDR3 consists of 18 residues. In germline, CDR1 is ENHRY, CDR2 SYGVKD. This clonotype was detected a few times. Antigen specificity is unknown. TCRdb reprocessed the reads with MiXCR, giving one entry per CDR3 protein. The data contain about 920,000 distinct CDR3 sequences, about a third of them singletons. J is TRBJ1-3 and V is TRBV10-3, with 7 bases fitting TRBD1. This clonotype was sampled from a human donor in good health (CMV status not recorded). Some clones in this sample may be carry-over from other donors' samples. This material consisted of cultured CD8+ T cells from PBMCs, taken from culture after CMV antigen stimulation. CDR3 in amino acids: CAILEREHGDRSGNTIYF. The CDR3 nucleotides read TGTGCCATCCTAGAGCGGGAGCACGGGGACAGATCTGGAAACACCATATATTTT.